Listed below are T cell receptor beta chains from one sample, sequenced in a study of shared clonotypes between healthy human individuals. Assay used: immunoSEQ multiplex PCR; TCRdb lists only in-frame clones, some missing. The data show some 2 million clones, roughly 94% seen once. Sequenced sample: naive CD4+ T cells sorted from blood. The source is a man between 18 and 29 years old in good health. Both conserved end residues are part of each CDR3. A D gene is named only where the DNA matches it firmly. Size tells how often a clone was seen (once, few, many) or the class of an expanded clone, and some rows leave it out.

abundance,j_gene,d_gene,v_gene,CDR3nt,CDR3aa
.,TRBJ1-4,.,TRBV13,TGTGCCAGCAGCTTAAGAACCGGACAAAATGAAAAACTGTTTTTT,CASSLRTGQNEKLFF
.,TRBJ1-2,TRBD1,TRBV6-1,TGTGCCAGCAGTCTGGACAGGGGTGCGTCTGGCTACACCTTC,CASSLDRGASGYTF
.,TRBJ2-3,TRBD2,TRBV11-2,TGTGCCAGCAGCCCGGTTAGCGGGGCTAGCACAGATACGCAGTATTTT,CASSPVSGASTDTQYF
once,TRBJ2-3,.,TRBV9,TGTGCCAGCACGAGTCCCCGAGTAGGAGATACGCAGTATTTT,CASTSPRVGDTQYF
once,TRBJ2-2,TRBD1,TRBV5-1,TGCGCCAGCAGCAGTACAGGGGTTGGCACCGGGGAGCTGTTTTTT,CASSSTGVGTGELFF
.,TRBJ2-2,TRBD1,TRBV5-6,TGTGCCAGCAGCTTGGCGGGACAGGGTTTCGGGGAGCTGTTTTTT,CASSLAGQGFGELFF
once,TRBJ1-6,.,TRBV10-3,TGTGCCATCAGTGGGGGGAGGGGTGTTAATTCACCCCTCCACTTT,CAISGGRGVNSPLHF
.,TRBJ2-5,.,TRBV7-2,TGTGCCAGCAGCCAAAATCCGGGGCAAGGAGAGACCCAGTACTTC,CASSQNPGQGETQYF
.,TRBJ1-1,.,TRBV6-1,TGTGCCAGCAGCGCTCCTTACCAGGGGAACACTGAAGCTTTCTTT,CASSAPYQGNTEAFF
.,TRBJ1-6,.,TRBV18,TGTGCCAGCTCACCAGGCCTAAAACAGGCCGGTTCACCCCTCCACTTT,CASSPGLKQAGSPLHF
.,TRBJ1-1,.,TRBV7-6,TGTGCCAGCAGCTCCTCCTTCGGAACTGAAGCTTTCTTT,CASSSSFGTEAFF
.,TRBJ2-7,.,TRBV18,TGTGCCAGCTCAGCACGGATTAGCTACGAGCAGTACTTC,CASSARISYEQYF
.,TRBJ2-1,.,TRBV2,TGTGCCAGCATCTCGATTTTGGGCGAGCAGTTCTTC,CASISILGEQFF
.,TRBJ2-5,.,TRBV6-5,TGTGCCAGCAGTTACTCCGGACGAGAAGAGACCCAGTACTTC,CASSYSGREETQYF
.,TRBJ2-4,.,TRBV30,TGTGCCTGGAGGCCCGGGGGTTTAGCCAAAAACATTCAGTACTTC,CAWRPGGLAKNIQYF
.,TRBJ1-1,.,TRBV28,TGTGCCAGCATCTTACAGGGTTGGGCTTTCTTT,CASILQGWAFF
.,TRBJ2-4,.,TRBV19,TGTGCCAGTAGTATGATTAAGGCAGGGTCAAGCATTCAGTACTTC,CASSMIKAGSSIQYF
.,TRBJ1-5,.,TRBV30,TGTGCCTGGAGTGAGGGGGGGCGCGCACCCCATAGCAATCAGCCCCAGCATTTT,CAWSEGGRAPHSNQPQHF
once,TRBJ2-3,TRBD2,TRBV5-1,TGCGCCAGCAGCCCCTTAGCGGGGGGGCCGAATACGCAGTATTTT,CASSPLAGGPNTQYF
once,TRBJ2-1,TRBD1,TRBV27,TGTGCCAGCAGTTTTGGGGACAGGGTCAACAATGAGCAGTTCTTC,CASSFGDRVNNEQFF
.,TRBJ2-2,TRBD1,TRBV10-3,TGTGCCACCGGGGACAGGGGGCAGAGCACCGGGGAGCTGTTTTTT,CATGDRGQSTGELFF
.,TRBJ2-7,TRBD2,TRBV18,TGTGCCAGCTCTCTAGCGGGAGGAAGCTACGAGCAGTACTTC,CASSLAGGSYEQYF